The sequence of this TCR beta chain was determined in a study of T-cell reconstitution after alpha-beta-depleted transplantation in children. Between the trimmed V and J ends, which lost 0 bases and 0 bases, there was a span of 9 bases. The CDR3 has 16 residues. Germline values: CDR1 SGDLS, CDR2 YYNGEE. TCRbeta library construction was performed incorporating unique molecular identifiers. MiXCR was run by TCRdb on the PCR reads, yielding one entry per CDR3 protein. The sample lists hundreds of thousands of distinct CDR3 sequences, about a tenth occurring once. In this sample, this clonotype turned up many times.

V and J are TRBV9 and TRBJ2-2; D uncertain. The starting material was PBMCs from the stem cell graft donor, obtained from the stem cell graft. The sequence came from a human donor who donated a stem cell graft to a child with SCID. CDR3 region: CASSVAVAPNTGELFF. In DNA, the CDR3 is TGTGCCAGCAGCGTAGCTGTCGCCCCGAACACCGGGGAGCTGTTTTTT.